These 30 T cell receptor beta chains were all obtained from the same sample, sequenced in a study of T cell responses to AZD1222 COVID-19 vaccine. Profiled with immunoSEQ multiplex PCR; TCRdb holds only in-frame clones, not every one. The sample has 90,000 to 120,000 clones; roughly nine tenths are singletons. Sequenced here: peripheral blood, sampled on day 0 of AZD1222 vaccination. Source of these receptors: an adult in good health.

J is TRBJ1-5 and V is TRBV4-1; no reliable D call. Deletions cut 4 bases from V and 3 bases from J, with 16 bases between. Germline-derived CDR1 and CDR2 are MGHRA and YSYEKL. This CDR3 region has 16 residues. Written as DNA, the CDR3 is TGCGCCAGCAGCCGAGTTAAGGGCCCCAACAATCAGCCCCAGCATTTT. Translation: CASSRVKGPNNQPQHF.

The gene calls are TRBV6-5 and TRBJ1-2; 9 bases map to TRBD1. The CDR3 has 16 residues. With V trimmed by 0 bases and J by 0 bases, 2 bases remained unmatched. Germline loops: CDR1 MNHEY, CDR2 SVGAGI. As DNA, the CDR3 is TGTGCCAGCAGTTACTCGGGACAGGGAGCTAACTATGGCTACACCTTC. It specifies CASSYSGQGANYGYTF.

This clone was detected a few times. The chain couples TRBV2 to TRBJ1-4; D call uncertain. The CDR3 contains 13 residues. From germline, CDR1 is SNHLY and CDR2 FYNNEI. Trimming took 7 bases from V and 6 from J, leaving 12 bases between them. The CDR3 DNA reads TGTGCCAGCATGGTGGGGTGGGATGAAAAACTGTTTTTT. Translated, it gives CASMVGWDEKLFF.

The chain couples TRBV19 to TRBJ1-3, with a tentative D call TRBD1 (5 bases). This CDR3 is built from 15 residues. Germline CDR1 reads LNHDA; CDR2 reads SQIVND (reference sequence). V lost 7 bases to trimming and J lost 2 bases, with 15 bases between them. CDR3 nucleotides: TGTGCCAGTATCAATCAGGGAGCTACTGGAAACACCATATATTTT. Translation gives CASINQGATGNTIYF.

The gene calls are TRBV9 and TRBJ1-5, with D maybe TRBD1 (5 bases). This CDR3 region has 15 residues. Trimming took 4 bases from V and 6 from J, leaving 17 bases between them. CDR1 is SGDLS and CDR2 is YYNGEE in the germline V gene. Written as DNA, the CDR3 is TGTGCCAGCAGCCCAACCGGGGCGGTTCGTCAGCCCCAGCATTTT. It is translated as CASSPTGAVRQPQHF.

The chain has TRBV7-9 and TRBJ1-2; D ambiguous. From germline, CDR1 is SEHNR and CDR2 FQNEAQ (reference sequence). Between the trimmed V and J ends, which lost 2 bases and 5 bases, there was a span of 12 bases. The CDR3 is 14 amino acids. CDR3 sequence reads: CASSLFTEDYGYTF. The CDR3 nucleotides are TGTGCCAGCAGCTTATTTACGGAGGATTATGGCTACACCTTC.

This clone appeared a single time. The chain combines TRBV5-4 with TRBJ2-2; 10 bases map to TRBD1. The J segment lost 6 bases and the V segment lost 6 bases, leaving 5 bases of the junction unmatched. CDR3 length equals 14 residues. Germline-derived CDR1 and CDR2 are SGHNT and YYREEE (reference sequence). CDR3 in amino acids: CASKTGGLAGELFF. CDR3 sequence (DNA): TGTGCCAGCAAGACAGGGGGCTTGGCCGGGGAGCTGTTTTTT.

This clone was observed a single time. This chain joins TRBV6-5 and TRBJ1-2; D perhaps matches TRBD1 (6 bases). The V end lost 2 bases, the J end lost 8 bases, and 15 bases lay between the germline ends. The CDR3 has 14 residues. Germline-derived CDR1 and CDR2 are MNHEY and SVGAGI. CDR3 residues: CASSYQGRGPGYTF. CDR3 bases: TGTGCCAGCAGTTACCAAGGCAGGGGACCCGGCTACACCTTC.

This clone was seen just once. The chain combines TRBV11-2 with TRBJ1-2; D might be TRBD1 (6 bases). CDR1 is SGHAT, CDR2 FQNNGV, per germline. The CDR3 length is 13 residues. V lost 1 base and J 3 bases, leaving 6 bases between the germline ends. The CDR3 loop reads CASSLGTDYGYTF. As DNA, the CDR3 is TGTGCCAGCAGCTTAGGGACAGACTATGGCTACACCTTC. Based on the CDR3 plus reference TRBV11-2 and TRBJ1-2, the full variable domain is EAGVAQSPRYKIIEKRQSVAFWCNPISGHATLYWYQQILGQGPKLLIQFQNNGVVDDSQLPKDRFSAERLKGVDSTLKIQPAKLEDSAVYLCASSLGTDYGYTFGSGTRLTVV.

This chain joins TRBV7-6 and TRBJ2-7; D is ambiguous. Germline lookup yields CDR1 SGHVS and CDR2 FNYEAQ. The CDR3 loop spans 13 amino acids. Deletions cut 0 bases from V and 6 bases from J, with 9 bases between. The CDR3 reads CASSLAVMGEQYF. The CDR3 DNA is TGTGCCAGCAGCTTAGCAGTGATGGGCGAGCAGTACTTC.

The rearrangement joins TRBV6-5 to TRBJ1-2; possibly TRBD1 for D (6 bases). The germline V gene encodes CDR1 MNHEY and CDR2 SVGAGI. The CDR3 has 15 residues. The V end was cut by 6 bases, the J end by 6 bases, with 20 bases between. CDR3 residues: CASRNGQIYGDGYTF. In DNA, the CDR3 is TGTGCCAGCAGAAATGGACAGATCTACGGGGATGGCTACACCTTC.

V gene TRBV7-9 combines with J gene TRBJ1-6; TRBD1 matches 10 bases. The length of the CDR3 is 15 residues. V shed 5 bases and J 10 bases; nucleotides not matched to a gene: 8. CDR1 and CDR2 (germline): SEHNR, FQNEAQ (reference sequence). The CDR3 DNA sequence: TGTGCCAGCAGCAAACCGGGACAGGGGAAATCACCCCTCCACTTT. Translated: CASSKPGQGKSPLHF.

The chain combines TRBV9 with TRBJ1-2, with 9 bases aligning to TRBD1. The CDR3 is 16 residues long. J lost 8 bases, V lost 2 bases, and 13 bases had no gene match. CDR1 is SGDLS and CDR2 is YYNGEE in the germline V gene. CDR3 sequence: CASSVTMGQGVGGYTF. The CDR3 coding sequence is TGTGCCAGCAGCGTGACTATGGGACAGGGAGTCGGAGGCTACACCTTC.

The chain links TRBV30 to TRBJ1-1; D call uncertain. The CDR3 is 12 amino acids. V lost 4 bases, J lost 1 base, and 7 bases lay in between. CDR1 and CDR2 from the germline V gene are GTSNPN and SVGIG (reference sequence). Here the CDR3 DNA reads TGTGCCTGGAATTTTTGGAACACTGAAGCTTTCTTT. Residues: CAWNFWNTEAFF. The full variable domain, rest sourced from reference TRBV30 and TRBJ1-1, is SQTIHQWPATLVQPVGSPLSLECTVEGTSNPNLYWYRQAAGRGLQLLFYSVGIGQISSEVPQNLSASRPQDRQFILSSKKLLLSDSGFYLCAWNFWNTEAFFGQGTRLTVV.

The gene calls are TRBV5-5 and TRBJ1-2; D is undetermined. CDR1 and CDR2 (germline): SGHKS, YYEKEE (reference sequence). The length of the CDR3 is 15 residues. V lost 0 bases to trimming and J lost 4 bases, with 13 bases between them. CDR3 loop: CASSLVWPGVYGYTF. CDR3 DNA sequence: TGTGCCAGCAGCTTGGTCTGGCCCGGCGTCTATGGCTACACCTTC.

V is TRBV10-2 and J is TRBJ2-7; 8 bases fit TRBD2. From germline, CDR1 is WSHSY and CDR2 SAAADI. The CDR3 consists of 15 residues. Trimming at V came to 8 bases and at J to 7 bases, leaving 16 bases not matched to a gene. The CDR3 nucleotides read TGCGCCAGCCTCGCGAGAGCGGGAGACCGATGGGAGCAGTACTTC. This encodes CASLARAGDRWEQYF.

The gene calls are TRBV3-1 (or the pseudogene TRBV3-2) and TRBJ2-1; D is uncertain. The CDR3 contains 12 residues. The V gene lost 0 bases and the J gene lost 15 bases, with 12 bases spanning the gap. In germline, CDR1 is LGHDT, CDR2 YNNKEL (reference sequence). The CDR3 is CASSQEGLGLFF. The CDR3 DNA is TGTGCCAGCAGCCAAGAAGGGTTGGGTCTGTTCTTC.

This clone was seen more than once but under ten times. CDR3 in DNA: TGTGCCAGCATGACGGGAAGCACCTACAATGAGCAGTTCTTC. Translated: CASMTGSTYNEQFF. The V and J genes are TRBV27 and TRBJ2-1, with D perhaps TRBD2 (5 bases). From germline, CDR1 is MNHEY and CDR2 SMNVEV (reference sequence). CDR3 length equals 14 residues. Trimming stripped 7 bases from V and 2 bases from J, with 12 bases between.

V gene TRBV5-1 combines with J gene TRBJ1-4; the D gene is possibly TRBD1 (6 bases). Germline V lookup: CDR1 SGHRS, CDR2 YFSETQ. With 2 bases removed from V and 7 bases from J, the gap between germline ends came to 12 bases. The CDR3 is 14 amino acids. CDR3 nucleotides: TGCGCCAGCAGCTTCAGGAAGGGGGGTGAAAAACTGTTTTTT. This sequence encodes CASSFRKGGEKLFF.

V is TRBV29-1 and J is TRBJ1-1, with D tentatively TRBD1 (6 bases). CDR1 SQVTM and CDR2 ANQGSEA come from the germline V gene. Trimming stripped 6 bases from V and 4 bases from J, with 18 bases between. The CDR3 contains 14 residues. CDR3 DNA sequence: TGCAGCGTCCGCGGACAGTTTGCTATCACTGAAGCTTTCTTT. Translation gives CSVRGQFAITEAFF.

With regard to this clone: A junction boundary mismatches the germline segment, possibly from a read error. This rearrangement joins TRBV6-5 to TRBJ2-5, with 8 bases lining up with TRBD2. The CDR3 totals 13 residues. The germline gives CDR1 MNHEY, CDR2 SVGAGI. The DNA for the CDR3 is TGTGCCAGCAGTTCTTCCGAGAAGCGGGAGCTTGACTTC. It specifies CASSSSEKRELDF.

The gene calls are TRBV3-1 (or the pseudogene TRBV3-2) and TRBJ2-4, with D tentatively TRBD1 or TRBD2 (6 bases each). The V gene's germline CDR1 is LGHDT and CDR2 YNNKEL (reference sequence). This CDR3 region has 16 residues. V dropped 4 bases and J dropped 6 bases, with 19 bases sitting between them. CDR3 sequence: CASSPRGVVGRNIQYF. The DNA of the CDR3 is TGTGCCAGCAGCCCGAGGGGGGTCGTTGGGAGAAACATTCAGTACTTC.

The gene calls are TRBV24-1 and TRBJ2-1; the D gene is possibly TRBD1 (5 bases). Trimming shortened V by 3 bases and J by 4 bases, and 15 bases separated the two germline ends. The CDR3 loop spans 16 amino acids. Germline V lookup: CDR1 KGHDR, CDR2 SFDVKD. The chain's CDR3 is CATSDLSGSIYNEQFF. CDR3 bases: TGTGCCACCAGTGATCTATCAGGGTCAATTTACAATGAGCAGTTCTTC.

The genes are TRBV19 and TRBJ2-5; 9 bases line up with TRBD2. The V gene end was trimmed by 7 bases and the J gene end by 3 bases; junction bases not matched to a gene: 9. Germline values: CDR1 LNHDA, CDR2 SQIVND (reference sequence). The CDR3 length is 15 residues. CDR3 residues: CASTLTTSGKETQYF. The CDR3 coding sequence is TGTGCCAGTACCCTCACGACTAGCGGTAAAGAGACCCAGTACTTC.

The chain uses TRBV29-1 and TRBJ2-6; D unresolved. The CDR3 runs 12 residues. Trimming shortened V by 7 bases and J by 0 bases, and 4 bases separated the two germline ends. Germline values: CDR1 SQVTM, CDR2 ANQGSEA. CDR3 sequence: CSASSGANVLTF. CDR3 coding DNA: TGCAGCGCCAGCTCTGGGGCCAACGTCCTGACTTTC.

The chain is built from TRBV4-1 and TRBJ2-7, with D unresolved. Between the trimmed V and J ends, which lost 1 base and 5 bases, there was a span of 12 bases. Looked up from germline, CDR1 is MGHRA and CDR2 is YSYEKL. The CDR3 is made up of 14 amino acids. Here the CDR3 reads CASSQGLFSHEQYF. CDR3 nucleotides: TGCGCCAGCAGCCAAGGGTTGTTTTCGCACGAGCAGTACTTC.

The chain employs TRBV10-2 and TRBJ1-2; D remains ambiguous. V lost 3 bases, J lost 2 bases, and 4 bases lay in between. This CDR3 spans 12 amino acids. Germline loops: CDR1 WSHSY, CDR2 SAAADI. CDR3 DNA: TGCGCCAGCAGTGAACAGAACTATGGCTACACCTTC. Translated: CASSEQNYGYTF.

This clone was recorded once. CDR3 nucleotide sequence: TGCAGTGCTAGTCTGCAGGGGCCCACAGATACGCAGTATTTT. Translated: CSASLQGPTDTQYF. The chain links TRBV20-1 to TRBJ2-3; a possible D gene is TRBD1 (6 bases). Trimming removed 3 bases at V and 2 bases at J, with 12 bases between. Germline values: CDR1 DFQATT, CDR2 SNEGSKA (reference sequence). The CDR3 length is 14 residues.

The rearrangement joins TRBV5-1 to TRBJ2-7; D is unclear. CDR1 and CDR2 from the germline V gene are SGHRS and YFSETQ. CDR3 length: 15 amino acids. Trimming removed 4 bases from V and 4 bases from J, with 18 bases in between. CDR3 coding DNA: TGCGCCAGCAGCCTCTCCCATAGTGAATTGTACGAGCAGTACTTC. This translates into CASSLSHSELYEQYF.

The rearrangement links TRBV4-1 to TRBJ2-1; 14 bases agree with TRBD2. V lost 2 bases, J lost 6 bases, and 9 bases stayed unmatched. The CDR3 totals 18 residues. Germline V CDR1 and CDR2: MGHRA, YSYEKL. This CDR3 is CASSQFGTSGRISNEQFF. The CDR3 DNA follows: TGCGCCAGCAGCCAATTTGGGACTAGCGGGAGAATCAGCAATGAGCAGTTCTTC.